This TCR beta chain emerged from a study of blood T cells in healthy people across ages (dated by TCRdb to the mid-2010s). A note on the overall study: In model experiments, template switching captured about one uniquely barcoded TCR beta cDNA molecule for every two T cells. Using deep sequencing normalized with unique cDNA molecular identifiers, the study measured how TCR beta repertoire diversity changes with age. The donors were split into four age groups: young (average 16 years), middle-aged (39), aged (approximately 60) and long-lived (over 80). Donors of different ages were randomly distributed across sequencing lanes to avoid experimental bias. For two donors (one aged 18 to 30 and one aged 80 or older), the study analyzed two additional independent replicas of 1 million unique cDNA reads from the same blood draw.

The library was built by means of 5' RACE. Sequencing took place on an Illumina HiSeq 2500. A second PCR of roughly 7 to 11 cycles was performed with a sample-barcoded 5' primer and a J-beta primer mix. Each TCR beta cDNA molecule received a unique molecular identifier from a template-switch 5' adaptor carrying 12 random nucleotides. Each sample yielded at least 2.5 million CDR3-containing paired-end reads. The Mint cDNA synthesis kit, primed by a TRBC-specific oligonucleotide, was used to synthesize first-strand cDNA from all RNA. Following uracil-DNA glycosylase treatment, a first 18-cycle PCR with universal primers M1SS and BC2_uni_R was performed on all cDNA. Per the original workflow: Normalization of each sample was performed by random selection of 1 million high-quality reads, each carrying a distinct molecular identifier. Reads sharing molecular identifiers were discarded rather than binned into consensus sequences. MiTCR, set to a Q25 quality threshold and the strictest error-elimination algorithm, was used for CDR3 identification, clonotype clustering and error correction. A nonparametric unseen species model using Euler transformation provided a lower-bound estimate of total TCR beta diversity. TCRdb took the public reads, trimmed them with fastp at Q25, ran MiXCR for clone calling and kept in-frame beta chains. Each record represents a unique CDR3 protein, reported with the most common genes and DNA among its rows. The V and J calls were not made by the authors but by TCRdb's processing. Counted in this sample were some 1.7 million distinct CDR3 sequences; roughly 27% of them appeared once. The top ten clones comprise 7% to 9% of the sample.

Study-wide findings and limitations: Observed TCR beta diversity correlated strongly with the percentage of naive T cells measured by flow cytometry. Compared with the aged group, the long-lived group had more naive CD4+ T cells, fewer expanded clones and increased TCR diversity, a pattern suggesting age selection. Because the CMV infection status of the donors was unknown, age-related changes in expanded clonotypes may potentially have been confounded. Estimates of total diversity based on one million sequenced T cells were regarded as lower bounds and as underestimates. As age increased, observed TCR beta diversity per million T cells dropped in a roughly linear way, and a significant reduction was already evident by age around 41. Since profiling was done on bulk unsorted PBMCs, naive and antigen-experienced compartments could not be conclusively compared.

The approximately 39 donors, aged roughly 6 to 100 years, were systemically healthy Caucasian individuals from Russia. Approximately 10 milliliters of peripheral blood were collected from each donor into EDTA-treated Vacutainer tubes. Ficoll-Paque density-gradient centrifugation was used to isolate PBMCs, with at least 6.5 million per sample. Trizol reagent was used to extract total RNA from PBMCs, with at least 5.5 micrograms per sample. For every donor, flow cytometry on a PBMC aliquot measured the percentage of naive CD45RAhigh/CD27high T cells. Points on this clonotype: This receptor's antigen is unknown. No per-base quality is available; no much larger clone lies one base away.

The source of this sequence is a woman aged 25 to 39 in good health. Sequenced input: blood.

The DNA reads TGTGCCAGCAGCTTACACGGGGCAGAAGCTTTCTTT. This codes for CASSLHGAEAFF. The chain is encoded by TRBV7-2 joined to TRBJ1-1; the D gene is possibly TRBD1, with 5 bases matching. V is cut by 2 bases and J by 8 bases, and the space between the germline ends is 9 bases. CDR1 and CDR2 are drawn from the germline V gene: SGHTA, FQGNSA. The CDR3 measures 12 amino acids from cysteine to phenylalanine. Only CDR3 DNA remains: 36 bases, in frame from the first base.